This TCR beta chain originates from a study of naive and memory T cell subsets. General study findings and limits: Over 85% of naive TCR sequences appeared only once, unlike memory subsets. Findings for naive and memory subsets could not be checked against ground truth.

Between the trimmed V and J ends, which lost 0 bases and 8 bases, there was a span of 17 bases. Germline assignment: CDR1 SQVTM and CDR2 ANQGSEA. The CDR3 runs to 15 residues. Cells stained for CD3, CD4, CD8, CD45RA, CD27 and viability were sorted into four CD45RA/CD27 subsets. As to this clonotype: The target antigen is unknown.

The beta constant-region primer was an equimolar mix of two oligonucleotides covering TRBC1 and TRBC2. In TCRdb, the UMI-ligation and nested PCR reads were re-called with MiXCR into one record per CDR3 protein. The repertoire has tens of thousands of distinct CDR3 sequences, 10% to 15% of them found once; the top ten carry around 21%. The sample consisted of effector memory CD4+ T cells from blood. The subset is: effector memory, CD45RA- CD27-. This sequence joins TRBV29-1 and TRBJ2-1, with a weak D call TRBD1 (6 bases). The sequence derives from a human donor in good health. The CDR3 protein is CSVEDKGSGGDEQFF. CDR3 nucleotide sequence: TGCAGCGTTGAAGATAAAGGGAGTGGGGGCGATGAGCAGTTCTTC.